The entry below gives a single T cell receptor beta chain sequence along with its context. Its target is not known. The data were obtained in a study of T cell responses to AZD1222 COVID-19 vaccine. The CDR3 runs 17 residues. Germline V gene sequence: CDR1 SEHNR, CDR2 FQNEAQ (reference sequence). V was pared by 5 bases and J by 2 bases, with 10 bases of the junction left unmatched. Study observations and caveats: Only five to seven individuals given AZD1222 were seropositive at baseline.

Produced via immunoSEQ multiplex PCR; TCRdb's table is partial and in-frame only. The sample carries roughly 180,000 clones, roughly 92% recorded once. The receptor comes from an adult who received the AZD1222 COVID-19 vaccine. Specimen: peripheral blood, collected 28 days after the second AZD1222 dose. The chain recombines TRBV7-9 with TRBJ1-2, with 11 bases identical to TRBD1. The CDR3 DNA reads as TGTGCCAGCAGCCCTCCGGGACAGGGGGTTCTCAACTATGGCTACACCTTC. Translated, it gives CASSPPGQGVLNYGYTF.